This T cell receptor beta chain is from a study of identical twins. TCRdb re-called the 5' RACE reads through MiXCR, storing one row per CDR3 protein. The data show just under 550,000 distinct CDR3 sequences, with roughly 15% seen just once and 0.44% held by the top ten. This clonotype was seen only a few times. V shed 6 bases and J 7 bases; nucleotides not matched to a gene: 11. This CDR3 has 16 amino acids. CDR1 and CDR2 from the germline V gene are SNHLY and FYNNEI. These data were also reused for a study on yellow fever vaccine responses in identical twins.

The sequencing sample was made of CD4+ T cells sorted from blood. The chain couples TRBV2 to TRBJ2-1; TRBD1 matches 11 bases. This receptor was obtained from a woman between 18 and 29 years old in good health. The CDR3 sequence is CASRGGWTGGKNEQFF. The CDR3 bases are TGTGCCAGCAGGGGAGGGTGGACAGGGGGCAAGAATGAGCAGTTCTTC.